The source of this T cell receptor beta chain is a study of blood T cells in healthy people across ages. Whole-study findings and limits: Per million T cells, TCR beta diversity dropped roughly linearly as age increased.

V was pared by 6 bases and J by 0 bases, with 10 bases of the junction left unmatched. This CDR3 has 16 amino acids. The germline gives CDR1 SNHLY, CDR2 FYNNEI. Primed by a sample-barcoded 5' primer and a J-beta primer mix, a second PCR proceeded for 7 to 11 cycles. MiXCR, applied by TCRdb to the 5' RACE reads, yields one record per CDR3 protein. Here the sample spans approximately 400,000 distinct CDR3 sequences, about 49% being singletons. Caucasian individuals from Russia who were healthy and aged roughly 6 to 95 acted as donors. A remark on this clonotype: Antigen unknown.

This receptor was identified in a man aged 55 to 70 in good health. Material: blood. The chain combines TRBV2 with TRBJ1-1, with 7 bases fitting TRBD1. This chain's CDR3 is CASREGQRFMNTEAFF. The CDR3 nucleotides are TGTGCCAGCAGGGAGGGACAGAGGTTCATGAACACTGAAGCTTTCTTT.